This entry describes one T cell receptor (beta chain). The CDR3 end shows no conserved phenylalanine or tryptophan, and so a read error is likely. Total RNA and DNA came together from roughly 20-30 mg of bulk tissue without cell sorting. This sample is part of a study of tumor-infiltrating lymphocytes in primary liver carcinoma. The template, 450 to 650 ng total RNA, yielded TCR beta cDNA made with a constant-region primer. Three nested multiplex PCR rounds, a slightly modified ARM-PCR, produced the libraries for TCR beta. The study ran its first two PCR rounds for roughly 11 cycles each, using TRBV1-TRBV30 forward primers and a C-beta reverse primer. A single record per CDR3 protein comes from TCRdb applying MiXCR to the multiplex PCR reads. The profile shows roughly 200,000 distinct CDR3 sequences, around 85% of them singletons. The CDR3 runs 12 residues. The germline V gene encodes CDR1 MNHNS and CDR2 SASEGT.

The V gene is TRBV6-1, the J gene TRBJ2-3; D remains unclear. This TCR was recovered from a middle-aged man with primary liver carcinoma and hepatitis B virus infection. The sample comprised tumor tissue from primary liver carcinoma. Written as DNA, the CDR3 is TGCGCCAGCAGTGATTGGGCAGATACGCAGTATTAT. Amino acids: CASSDWADTQYY.